This TCR beta chain was recovered during a study of T cell changes during pregnancy in multiple sclerosis. CDR3 length: 18 amino acids. Per the germline V gene, CDR1 is SGDLS and CDR2 is YYNGEE. With 0 bases removed from V and 0 bases from J, the gap between germline ends came to 16 bases. Generated by immunoSEQ multiplex PCR, the TCRdb table keeps only in-frame clones and is missing some. The sample has around 70,000 clones; just under 95% are singletons. The source was peripheral blood, collected in the second trimester of pregnancy. This receptor was obtained from a female donor with multiple sclerosis, enrolled in a pregnancy study. The V call is TRBV9, the J call TRBJ2-1; possibly TRBD2 for D (6 bases). In nucleotides, the CDR3 is TGTGCCAGCAGCGTAGAGGAGGGGCGGTTTTTCTCCTACAATGAGCAGTTCTTC. This gives the protein CASSVEEGRFFSYNEQFF. The full variable domain, completed using reference TRBV9 and TRBJ2-1, is DSGVTQTPKHLITATGQRVTLRCSPRSGDLSVYWYQQSLDQGLQFLIQYYNGEERAKGNILERFSAQQFPDLHSELNLSSLELGDSALYFCASSVEEGRFFSYNEQFFGPGTRLTVL.